These 11 T cell receptor beta chains came from one sample sequenced in a study of T cells after yellow fever vaccination. TCRdb fed the 5' RACE reads into MiXCR, producing one record per CDR3 protein. The table shows some 260,000 distinct CDR3 sequences, with approximately 5.2% occurring only once. Here the sequenced sample was CD4+ T cells sorted from PBMCs, taken on the day of the yellow fever booster vaccination. These receptors came from a man aged 18 to 30 who received the YFV17D yellow fever vaccine.

The V gene is TRBV20-1, the J gene TRBJ1-4; D is undetermined. The length of the CDR3 is 12 residues. V was trimmed by 3 bases and J by 2 bases, leaving 4 bases between them. Looked up from germline, CDR1 is DFQATT and CDR2 is SNEGSKA (reference sequence). Written as DNA, the CDR3 is TGCAGTGCTAGGGGTACTAATGAAAAACTGTTTTTT. Amino acid sequence: CSARGTNEKLFF.

The chain couples TRBV11-3 to TRBJ2-5; 7 nucleotides align to TRBD1. The junction had 8 bases not matched to a gene; V was cut back by 5 bases and J by 5 bases. The CDR3 contains 14 residues. Per the germline V gene, CDR1 is SGHNT and CDR2 is YENEEA. This chain's CDR3 is CASSLAGGSETQYF. The CDR3 DNA follows: TGTGCCAGCAGCCTGGCAGGGGGAAGTGAGACCCAGTACTTC.

The table lists this clonotype with many counts. CDR3 sequence reads: CASSVMGTVNTEAFF. The CDR3 nucleotides are TGTGCCAGCAGTGTTATGGGGACGGTGAACACTGAAGCTTTCTTT. This chain connects TRBV2 to TRBJ1-1, with D maybe TRBD1 (5 bases). The CDR3 is 15 residues long. From germline, CDR1 is SNHLY and CDR2 FYNNEI. Trimming took off 4 bases at V and 0 bases at J, with 12 bases between the two ends.

The rearrangement joins TRBV12-3 or TRBV12-4 to TRBJ2-6; D remains ambiguous. V was cut by 7 bases and J by 1 base, with 14 bases left in between. This CDR3 is 16 amino acids long. The CDR3 protein is CASTPQWGSGANVLTF. CDR3 nucleotide sequence: TGTGCCAGCACCCCTCAGTGGGGATCTGGGGCCAACGTCCTGACTTTC.

The table lists this clonotype with many counts. This chain uses TRBV4-2 with TRBJ1-3; D remains unclear. The CDR3 has 14 residues. V was clipped by 5 bases and J by 0 bases, with 8 bases between them. The germline CDR1 and CDR2 sequences are LGHNA and YNFKEQ. This CDR3 is CASSARYSGNTIYF. The CDR3 DNA is TGTGCCAGCAGCGCTAGGTACTCTGGAAACACCATATATTTT.

This clonotype appeared many times. The V gene is TRBV7-2, the J gene TRBJ2-3, with 8 nucleotides matching TRBD2. The CDR3 covers 13 residues. Germline V gives CDR1 SGHTA, CDR2 FQGNSA. Trimming at V came to 5 bases and at J to 6 bases, leaving 4 bases not matched to a gene. CDR3 bases: TGTGCCAGCAGCCCTCGGGAGGGGGATACGCAGTATTTT. Translation: CASSPREGDTQYF. The full variable domain, its missing parts supplied by reference TRBV7-2 and TRBJ2-3, is GAGVSQSPSNKVTEKGKDVELRCDPISGHTALYWYRQSLGQGLEFLIYFQGNSAPDKSGLPSDRFSAERTGGSVSTLTIQRTQQEDSAVYLCASSPREGDTQYFGPGTRLTVL.

This clonotype was seen only a few times. This chain joins TRBV11-2 and TRBJ2-7, with 9 bases fitting TRBD1. The germline V gene encodes CDR1 SGHAT and CDR2 FQNNGV. CDR3 length: 15 residues. After removal of 4 bases from V and 5 bases from J, the junction contained 9 bases not matched to a gene. For the CDR3, the DNA is TGTGCCAGCAGCTCGTTCTCCGGGACAGGGAACGAGCAGTACTTC. Protein sequence: CASSSFSGTGNEQYF.

In its sample, this clonotype was seen many times. The rearrangement joins TRBV12-3 or TRBV12-4 to TRBJ2-1, with D possibly called TRBD1 or TRBD2 (7 bases each). CDR3 size: 13 residues. V was pared by 5 bases and J by 6 bases, with 11 bases between. In DNA, the CDR3 is TGTGCCAGCAGTCAGGGGGGGTCCAATGAGCAGTTCTTC. The encoded protein is CASSQGGSNEQFF.

This clonotype was observed many times. The V call is TRBV9, the J call TRBJ1-3; D unresolved. CDR1 is SGDLS, CDR2 YYNGEE, per germline. V lost 3 bases and J lost 3, with 16 bases in between. The CDR3 is 16 amino acids. The CDR3 bases are TGTGCCAGCAGCGCGGATGCGCCCAAGGGTGGAAACACCATATATTTT. Its translation: CASSADAPKGGNTIYF. Full variable domain (remainder filled in from reference TRBV9 and TRBJ1-3): DSGVTQTPKHLITATGQRVTLRCSPRSGDLSVYWYQQSLDQGLQFLIQYYNGEERAKGNILERFSAQQFPDLHSELNLSSLELGDSALYFCASSADAPKGGNTIYFGEGSWLTVV.

This clonotype was seen a handful of times. This chain joins TRBV6-5 and TRBJ1-2; D possibly corresponds to TRBD1 (5 bases). From germline, CDR1 is MNHEY and CDR2 SVGAGI. This CDR3 has 13 amino acids. V lost 2 bases and J lost 5, with 9 bases in between. The CDR3 bases are TGTGCCAGCAGTTACGGGGCGTTATATGGCTACACCTTC. This codes for CASSYGALYGYTF.

The rearrangement uses TRBV2 and TRBJ1-5, with TRBD1 as a possible D gene (5 bases). The CDR3 has 14 residues. The germline V gene has CDR1 SNHLY and CDR2 FYNNEI. Trimming shortened V by 6 bases and J by 8 bases, and 17 bases separated the two germline ends. CDR3 residues: CASSVGRGGEPQHF. The CDR3 nucleotides are TGTGCCAGCAGCGTCGGAAGGGGAGGAGAGCCCCAGCATTTT.